Shown below are 8 T cell receptor beta chains from a single sample sequenced in a study of OX40 agonist ivuxolimab in advanced cancers. Some clones are missing from TCRdb's copy, which holds only in-frame ones; the method was immunoSEQ multiplex PCR. The sample carries around 69,000 clones, 80% to 90% recorded once. The source material was CD4+ or CD8+ T cells sorted from blood, sampled in a trial of the OX40 agonist ivuxolimab. The source of these receptors is an adult with an advanced solid tumor such as melanoma, head and neck, liver or kidney cancer.

The table lists this clone with a few counts. The chain is built from TRBV7-2 and TRBJ2-7; TRBD1 or TRBD2 may be the D gene (5 bases each). Trimming took off 7 bases at V and 6 bases at J, with 16 bases between the two ends. CDR1 is SGHTA, CDR2 FQGNSA, per germline. This CDR3 has 13 amino acids. CDR3 sequence: CASNSYEGTEQYF. The CDR3 DNA reads TGTGCCAGCAACTCTTATGAAGGGACCGAGCAGTACTTC.

The rearrangement links TRBV28 to TRBJ1-2; D might be TRBD1 (6 bases). The CDR3 runs to 15 residues. Trimming removed 5 bases from V and 7 bases from J, with 20 bases in between. Germline assignment: CDR1 MDHEN and CDR2 SYDVKM. The CDR3 nucleotides read TGTGCCAGCAGTCGGTACAGGGCCCTTTATACTGGCTACACCTTC. Its translation is CASSRYRALYTGYTF.

This clone was seen a few times. The chain uses TRBV11-2 and TRBJ1-2, with unresolved D. The CDR3 sequence is 15 residues long. Trimming cost V 0 bases and J 4 bases, with 12 bases left between them. The germline CDR1 and CDR2 sequences are SGHAT and FQNNGV. The CDR3 bases are TGTGCCAGCAGCTTAGAAAGTTCCTTGCTCTATGGCTACACCTTC. Its protein product is CASSLESSLLYGYTF.

The chain has TRBV18 and TRBJ1-2; no clear D gene. Germline CDR1 is KGHSH and CDR2 is LQKENI. The germline V and J ends were trimmed by 1 base and 6 bases, with 12 bases remaining between them. The CDR3 runs 14 residues. CDR3 protein: CASSPLTAGHGYTF. DNA of the CDR3: TGTGCCAGCTCACCACTTACAGCCGGCCATGGCTACACCTTC.

The chain links TRBV6-1 to TRBJ1-2, with D possibly being TRBD1 (5 bases). This CDR3 has 14 amino acids. V lost 4 bases and J 8 bases, leaving 17 bases between the germline ends. The germline V gene encodes CDR1 MNHNS and CDR2 SASEGT. The CDR3 spells CASSVHGTSGGYTF. CDR3 coding DNA: TGTGCCAGCAGTGTACACGGGACTTCTGGGGGCTACACCTTC.

The chain combines TRBV5-1 with TRBJ2-2; D remains unclear. Germline V gene data show CDR1 as SGHRS and CDR2 as YFSETQ. The CDR3 totals 14 residues. V lost 2 bases and J 4 bases, leaving 9 bases between the germline ends. Written as DNA, the CDR3 is TGCGCCAGCAGCTTATATCAGGCCACCGGGGAGCTGTTTTTT. This codes for CASSLYQATGELFF.

This clone was detected once. The V gene is TRBV5-1, the J gene TRBJ2-7; TRBD1 aligns across 8 bases. This CDR3 has 15 amino acids. V dropped 2 bases and J dropped 3; count of bases not matched to a gene: 7. Germline CDR1 SGHRS, CDR2 YFSETQ. The CDR3 protein is CASSFGTGQGYEQYF. DNA for the CDR3: TGCGCCAGCAGCTTCGGGACAGGACAGGGCTACGAGCAGTACTTC.

The CDR3: CASGIGLGNTIYF. The DNA of the CDR3 is TGTGCCAGCGGGATAGGACTTGGAAACACCATATATTTT. This chain uses TRBV27 with TRBJ1-3; no clear D gene. Trimming stripped 8 bases from V and 3 bases from J, with 11 bases between. Germline lookup yields CDR1 MNHEY and CDR2 SMNVEV (reference sequence). The CDR3 has 13 residues.